These 17 T cell receptor beta chains were sequenced from one sample in a study of CD8 T cells in Susac syndrome. About 0.45 to 1 ug RNA was reverse transcribed with random hexamers. TCRdb re-derived calls from the immunoSEQ multiplex PCR reads in MiXCR, one entry per CDR3 protein. The data contain roughly 190,000 distinct CDR3 sequences, roughly 95% of them singletons. The sample was CD4+ T cells from PBMCs. Receptors were obtained from a human donor with Susac syndrome.

The J gene is TRBJ2-5, the V gene TRBV6-6; D may be TRBD1 (5 bases). CDR3 length: 12 residues. Germline V gene lookup returns CDR1 MNHNY and CDR2 SVGAGI (reference sequence). The germline V and J ends were trimmed by 5 bases and 5 bases, with 9 bases remaining between them. Here the CDR3 reads CASSQGRETQYF. CDR3 sequence (DNA): TGTGCCAGCAGTCAGGGTCGGGAGACCCAGTACTTC.

This chain links TRBV19 with TRBJ1-1, with D possibly being TRBD1 (5 bases). Trimming shortened V by 6 bases and J by 3 bases, and 20 bases separated the two germline ends. The CDR3 is made up of 16 amino acids. In germline, CDR1 is LNHDA, CDR2 SQIVND (reference sequence). CDR3 protein: CASSEPAARGYTEAFF. DNA for the CDR3: TGTGCCAGTAGCGAACCGGCCGCAAGGGGCTACACTGAAGCTTTCTTT. The full variable domain, in which reference TRBV19 and TRBJ1-1 provide the parts outside the CDR3, is DGGITQSPKYLFRKEGQNVTLSCEQNLNHDAMYWYRQDPGQGLRLIYYSQIVNDFQKGDIAEGYSVSREKKESFPLTVTSAQKNPTAFYLCASSEPAARGYTEAFFGQGTRLTVV.

This sequence joins TRBV7-9 and TRBJ1-3; D remains ambiguous. Trimming took off 6 bases at V and 4 bases at J, with 13 bases between the two ends. Germline V gives CDR1 SEHNR, CDR2 FQNEAQ (reference sequence). The CDR3 contains 14 residues. The CDR3 nucleotides are TGTGCCAGCAGACCTGATGGTGAAGGAAACACCATATATTTT. It is translated as CASRPDGEGNTIYF.

This rearrangement joins TRBV4-3 to TRBJ2-1, with 9 bases that match TRBD2. The trim removed 2 bases at V and 8 bases at J, leaving 13 bases unmatched. Germline V gene lookup returns CDR1 LGHNA and CDR2 YSLEER. The CDR3 is 17 residues long. The CDR3: CASSQRAGGWGVDEQFF. In DNA, the CDR3 is TGCGCCAGCAGCCAACGAGCGGGGGGATGGGGTGTTGATGAGCAGTTCTTC.

The chain recombines TRBV15 with TRBJ1-4; possibly TRBD1 for D (6 bases). The CDR3 covers 16 residues. Germline CDR1 reads LNHNV; CDR2 reads YYDKDF (reference sequence). V was trimmed by 2 bases and J by 7 bases, leaving 17 bases between them. The CDR3 coding sequence is TGTGCCACCAGCAGAATTCTCGCAGGGGATGGTGAAAAACTGTTTTTT. This codes for CATSRILAGDGEKLFF.

This clonotype is a singleton in its sample. The CDR3 loop reads CASSPLGVRNQPQHF. The CDR3 region has the DNA TGTGCCAGCAGTCCCCTTGGGGTGAGGAATCAGCCCCAGCATTTT. The chain carries TRBV27 and TRBJ1-5, with unresolved D. CDR3 length: 15 residues. Trimming pared 5 bases from V and 4 bases from J, leaving 15 bases between. The germline gives CDR1 MNHEY, CDR2 SMNVEV (reference sequence).

This sequence joins TRBV14 and TRBJ2-5, with D unclear. Germline V gene sequence: CDR1 SGHDN, CDR2 FVKESK. With 0 bases removed from V and 9 bases from J, the gap between germline ends came to 17 bases. The CDR3 covers 15 residues. The CDR3 DNA reads as TGTGCCAGCAGCCAAGACAGAGGTGACACCATCTCCCAGTACTTC. This encodes CASSQDRGDTISQYF.

The gene calls are TRBV19 and TRBJ2-7; 7 bases agree with TRBD1. Germline CDR1 reads LNHDA; CDR2 reads SQIVND (reference sequence). The CDR3 loop spans 15 amino acids. The V and J ends lost 6 bases and 2 bases, in that order; junction bases with no gene match: 10. In DNA form, the CDR3 reads TGTGCCAGTAGCCCGGGAATGCAGGGGGCCTACGAGCAGTACTTC. This encodes CASSPGMQGAYEQYF.

This chain links TRBV19 with TRBJ2-1; 10 bases line up with TRBD2. CDR1 is LNHDA, CDR2 SQIVND, per germline (reference sequence). The CDR3 consists of 18 residues. J gave up 9 bases and V 3 bases, and 17 bases lay outside the gene matches. The CDR3 here is CASSIWASGGLTRGEQFF. The CDR3 DNA follows: TGTGCCAGTAGTATTTGGGCTAGCGGGGGCCTAACCCGAGGTGAGCAGTTCTTC.

The chain links TRBV6-5 to TRBJ2-5; D remains unclear. The CDR3 totals 14 residues. Trimming shortened V by 6 bases and J by 4 bases, and 15 bases separated the two germline ends. In germline, CDR1 is MNHEY, CDR2 SVGAGI. This CDR3 reads CASRTTVSGETQYF. The DNA for the CDR3 is TGTGCCAGCAGGACAACGGTTTCCGGAGAGACCCAGTACTTC.

This rearrangement joins TRBV25-1 to TRBJ2-6, with D perhaps TRBD1 or TRBD2 (5 bases each). Germline assignment: CDR1 MGHDK and CDR2 SYGVNS. With 1 base removed from V and 0 bases from J, the gap between germline ends came to 13 bases. The CDR3 has 18 amino acids. The CDR3 spells CASSEFEGRSSGANVLTF. The CDR3 DNA sequence: TGTGCCAGCAGTGAATTTGAGGGGAGATCCTCTGGGGCCAACGTCCTGACTTTC.

This sequence joins TRBV5-1 and TRBJ2-5, with 7 bases lining up with TRBD2. Trimming took 1 base from V and 2 from J; bases not matched to a gene: 5. The germline V gene encodes CDR1 SGHRS and CDR2 YFSETQ. This CDR3 spans 15 amino acids. CDR3 region: CASSLFTSEQETQYF. CDR3 in DNA: TGCGCCAGCAGCTTGTTCACTAGCGAGCAAGAGACCCAGTACTTC.

The J gene is TRBJ2-1, the V gene TRBV29-1; the match to TRBD2 covers 14 bases. This CDR3 spans 14 amino acids. The germline CDR1 and CDR2 sequences are SQVTM and ANQGSEA. With V trimmed by 8 bases and J by 5 bases, 5 bases remained unmatched. DNA for the CDR3: TGCAGCTTCCCGGGACTAGCGGGAGACAATGAGCAGTTCTTC. This translates into CSFPGLAGDNEQFF.

The chain is built from TRBV2 and TRBJ2-2; tentative D call: TRBD2 (5 bases). Germline CDR1 is SNHLY and CDR2 is FYNNEI. Trimming shortened V by 6 bases and J by 6 bases, and 11 bases separated the two germline ends. The CDR3 covers 13 residues. CDR3 sequence: CASRGRESGELFF. The CDR3 DNA reads TGTGCCAGCAGGGGTAGGGAGTCCGGGGAGCTGTTTTTT.

The chain employs TRBV5-1 and TRBJ1-2, with TRBD1 matching over 7 bases. This CDR3 has 14 residues. Germline values: CDR1 SGHRS, CDR2 YFSETQ. With 0 bases clipped from V and 4 bases from J, the junction kept 3 bases outside the gene matches. The CDR3 nucleotides read TGCGCCAGCAGCTTGGAGGGACAGATCTATGGCTACACCTTC. Encoded protein: CASSLEGQIYGYTF.

The table lists this clonotype with a count of one. The V gene is TRBV4-1, the J gene TRBJ1-2; 9 bases are shared with TRBD1. The CDR3 extends over 18 amino acids. CDR1 and CDR2 from the germline V gene are MGHRA and YSYEKL. V shed 0 bases and J 1 base; nucleotides not matched to a gene: 9. The CDR3 region has the DNA TGCGCCAGCAGCCAAGAGGGGACAGGGACCCTTATTAACTATGGCTACACCTTC. Its translation: CASSQEGTGTLINYGYTF.

The chain joins TRBV13 to TRBJ1-4; 7 bases are shared with TRBD1. The CDR3 has 16 residues. With V trimmed by 4 bases and J by 5 bases, 10 bases remained unmatched. Per germline, CDR1 PRHDT and CDR2 FYEKMQ (reference sequence). The CDR3 region is CASSSRQGGENEKLFF. CDR3 in DNA: TGTGCCAGCAGCTCCCGTCAGGGGGGAGAGAATGAAAAACTGTTTTTT.